A selection of T cell receptor beta chains follows, all from one sample in a study of cytomegalovirus exposure and HLA in healthy donors. Profiling relied on immunoSEQ multiplex PCR, and the TCRdb table lists in-frame clones only, not all of them. This sample has under 200,000 clones, with around 77% found just once. Sequences were obtained from PBMCs. The source of these receptors is a man aged 50 or older in good health and CMV-seropositive. The CDR3 runs from the conserved cysteine through the conserved F or W. D genes are given only for firm matches. Some rows mark clone size as missing; the rest say once, few, many or name a class of expanded clone.

d_call	v_call	clone_size	cdr3_length	j_call	cdr3_nt	cdr3_aa
NA	TRBV27	NA	14	TRBJ1-1	TGTGCCAGCAGTTGGGACATTGGAAACACTGAAGCTTTCTTT	CASSWDIGNTEAFF
NA	TRBV5-6	NA	13	TRBJ1-2	TGTGCCAGCAGCTTTGACAGTAACTATGGCTACACCTTC	CASSFDSNYGYTF
NA	TRBV4-3	NA	15	TRBJ1-6	TGCGCCAGCAGCCAAGTAGGACAGCAGGCTTCACCCCTCCACTTT	CASSQVGQQASPLHF
TRBD1	TRBV5-4	NA	15	TRBJ2-7	TGTGCCAGCAGCTTCGGGGGGACAGGGGAGTACGAGCAGTACTTC	CASSFGGTGEYEQYF
TRBD1	TRBV28	NA	12	TRBJ1-2	TGTGCCAGCAGACAGGGGGCGCTTGGCTACACCTTC	CASRQGALGYTF
TRBD1	TRBV7-2	NA	15	TRBJ1-1	TGTGCCAGCAGCTTAGGGACAGGGGGCGTTACTGAAGCTTTCTTT	CASSLGTGGVTEAFF
NA	TRBV6-5	NA	15	TRBJ2-1	TGTGCCAGCAATACAGGGAGACGCTCCTACAATGAGCAGTTCTTC	CASNTGRRSYNEQFF
NA	TRBV4-2	NA	15	TRBJ1-1	TGTGCCAGCAGCCAAGACGGGGTGGGGGGCACTGAAGCTTTCTTT	CASSQDGVGGTEAFF
NA	TRBV19	few	14	TRBJ1-6	TGTGCCAGTAGTATCGAGGGGGAGAGTTCACCCCTCCACTTT	CASSIEGESSPLHF
NA	TRBV6-5	NA	14	TRBJ1-6	TGTGCCAGCGCCCACAGGGAGAGTAATTCACCCCTCCACTTT	CASAHRESNSPLHF
TRBD2	TRBV9	NA	15	TRBJ2-7	TGTGCCAGCAGCGTGGGCGGGGGACCCGGTTACGAGCAGTACTTC	CASSVGGGPGYEQYF
NA	TRBV7-9	NA	15	TRBJ1-2	TGTGCCAGCAGCTTAGCACACAGGGAGAACTATGGCTACACCTTC	CASSLAHRENYGYTF
NA	TRBV9	NA	15	TRBJ2-3	TGTGCCAGCAGCGTAGACAGCCAACCCACAGATACGCAGTATTTT	CASSVDSQPTDTQYF
NA	TRBV28	NA	13	TRBJ2-7	TGTGCCAGCAGTCGAACCCCGGCCTACGAGCAGTACTTC	CASSRTPAYEQYF
NA	TRBV6-5	NA	12	TRBJ1-5	TGTGCCAGCAGTCGTGTCGGTCAGCCCCAGCATTTT	CASSRVGQPQHF
TRBD1	TRBV27	NA	15	TRBJ2-7	TGTGCCAGCAGTCCCCGAGGGGACAGGGACTACGAGCAGTACTTC	CASSPRGDRDYEQYF
NA	TRBV28	NA	14	TRBJ1-5	TGTGCCAGCAATCAGGGTGGTAGCAATCAGCCCCAGCATTTT	CASNQGGSNQPQHF
NA	TRBV7-2	NA	16	TRBJ1-3	TGTGCCAGCAGCTTAGTCGGGGCAGGGGCTGGAAACACCATATATTTT	CASSLVGAGAGNTIYF
TRBD2	TRBV5-4	NA	16	TRBJ2-7	TGTGCCAGCAACGAGTTGGGGACTAGCGGGGGTAACGAGCAGTACTTC	CASNELGTSGGNEQYF
TRBD1	TRBV4-1	NA	18	TRBJ2-1	TGCGCCAGCAGCCAACACCCTCCGGGACAGAAATTGAACAATGAGCAGTTCTTC	CASSQHPPGQKLNNEQFF
TRBD1	TRBV28	NA	13	TRBJ1-2	TGTGCCAGCAGACGCGGACAGGGCTATGGCTACACCTTC	CASRRGQGYGYTF
TRBD1	TRBV19	NA	14	TRBJ2-7	TGTGCCAGTAGGGCCGGGACAGGGGCTCGTGAGCAGTACTTC	CASRAGTGAREQYF
TRBD2	TRBV11-2	NA	15	TRBJ2-1	TGTGCCAGCAGCTCGCGGGGGGGCTTTTACAATGAGCAGTTCTTC	CASSSRGGFYNEQFF
TRBD1	TRBV5-1	NA	15	TRBJ2-3	TGCGCCAGCGCCCAACAGGGGGCCCGCACAGATACGCAGTATTTT	CASAQQGARTDTQYF
NA	TRBV28	NA	13	TRBJ1-2	TGTGCCAGCAGTTATGGAGATAACTATGGCTACACCTTC	CASSYGDNYGYTF
TRBD2	TRBV7-9	once	17	TRBJ2-3	TGTGCCAGCAGCTTAGTGAGGCGGCTAGCGGGGCAAGATACGCAGTATTTT	CASSLVRRLAGQDTQYF
NA	TRBV19	NA	15	TRBJ1-4	TGTGCCAGTAGTCATCGGACAGTACTAAATGAAAAACTGTTTTTT	CASSHRTVLNEKLFF
NA	TRBV7-9	NA	14	TRBJ2-3	TGTGCCAGCAGCTTAGAAAAGCGTGCAGATACGCAGTATTTT	CASSLEKRADTQYF
NA	TRBV9	NA	16	TRBJ1-1	TGTGCCAGCAGCCCTGACAGTTTAGTTGGGAACACTGAAGCTTTCTTT	CASSPDSLVGNTEAFF
NA	TRBV6-1	NA	15	TRBJ2-7	TGTGCCAGCAGTGAATGGGAGACAGGCAGGCACGAGCAGTACTTC	CASSEWETGRHEQYF
NA	TRBV9	once	17	TRBJ2-7	TGTGCCAGCAGCGCATCCCCCAGGGGGGACCGAGGGAACGAGCAGTACTTC	CASSASPRGDRGNEQYF
TRBD2	TRBV7-2	NA	18	TRBJ2-7	TGTGCCAGCAGCCGAATGGGACTAGCGGGGGGGGGTTCTAGGGAGCAGTACTTC	CASSRMGLAGGGSREQYF
TRBD1	TRBV9	NA	16	TRBJ1-3	TGTGCCAGCAGCGTAGAGGGACAGGGTGCCGGAAACACCATATATTTT	CASSVEGQGAGNTIYF
NA	TRBV20-1	NA	11	TRBJ2-7	TGCAGTGCTGGGGCCCTCGGCGAGCAGTACTTC	CSAGALGEQYF
NA	TRBV19	NA	16	TRBJ1-5	TGTGCCAGTGCGAGGGAACAGAGGTATAGCAATCAGCCCCAGCATTTT	CASAREQRYSNQPQHF
NA	TRBV18	NA	13	TRBJ1-5	TGTGCCAGCTCGGTTGGGGAGACTCAGCCCCAGCATTTT	CASSVGETQPQHF
NA	TRBV28	NA	16	TRBJ2-3	TGTGCCAGCCACCAAGCGTCCACACTATACATAGATACGCAGTATTTT	CASHQASTLYIDTQYF
NA	TRBV4-3	NA	16	TRBJ2-7	TGCGCCAGCAGCCAAGAAGGGTCGGGGGGCCCCTACGAGCAGTACTTC	CASSQEGSGGPYEQYF
NA	TRBV25-1	NA	13	TRBJ1-2	TGTGCCAGCAGTGAATCCAGGGAACGCGGCTACACCTTC	CASSESRERGYTF